The 27 T cell receptor beta chains in this list originate from one sample, sequenced in a study of graft-versus-host responses after intestinal transplantation. Sequenced by immunoSEQ multiplex PCR; TCRdb stores in-frame clones only, minus some. The top ten clones hold 3% to 4.5% of a sample with 8,000 or so clones, more than 30% of them seen once. Responders (roughly 200,000, CFSE-labeled) were co-plated with roughly 200,000 irradiated, violet-dye-labeled stimulators. The material was alloreactive CD8+ T cells from a mixed lymphocyte reaction culture, obtained before transplantation. Subset meaning: CFSE-low proliferating T cells sorted from approximately six-day pre-transplant mixed lymphocyte reaction (GvH or HvG direction). All receptors derive from a human patient who was an organ donor for intestinal transplantation.

This clone came up a few times. The chain links TRBV15 to TRBJ1-5, with D possibly being TRBD1 (6 bases). The CDR3 covers 16 residues. The germline V gene has CDR1 LNHNV and CDR2 YYDKDF (reference sequence). V was trimmed by 3 bases and J by 4 bases, leaving 16 bases between them. As DNA, the CDR3 is TGTGCCACCAGCAGTGGCCCTAGGGGGGGTAATCAGCCCCAGCATTTT. It translates to CATSSGPRGGNQPQHF.

In this sample, this clone is medium-sized. The V gene is TRBV19, the J gene TRBJ1-5, with D hard to call. Germline CDR1 LNHDA, CDR2 SQIVND (reference sequence). There are 10 residues in the CDR3. This CDR3 is CRIGYQPQHF. The CDR3 DNA reads TGTAGAATCGGGTACCAGCCCCAGCATTTT.

This clone is judged medium-sized (0.01 to 0.1%). The rearrangement links TRBV1 to TRBJ1-3; the D call TRBD1 from the table was never checked on the DNA. TRBV1 is listed as a pseudogene. CDR3 length: 15 residues. Written as DNA, the CDR3 is TGCACCAGTCCAAAGGCCGGGACAGGGCCAAACACCATATATTTT. The encoded protein is CTSPKAGTGPNTIYF.

In its sample, this clone was seen a few times. The chain couples TRBV4-1 to TRBJ1-1, with TRBD1 as a possible D gene (6 bases). Germline loops: CDR1 MGHRA, CDR2 YSYEKL. CDR3 length: 16 residues. V was trimmed by 0 bases and J by 11 bases, leaving 22 bases between them. The CDR3 DNA reads as TGCGCCAGCAGCCAAGATCCTACAGGGTTTTTGGGCTCGGCTTTCTTT. Its protein product is CASSQDPTGFLGSAFF.

The genes are TRBV7-8 and TRBJ1-2, with D perhaps TRBD1 (6 bases). Germline V gene sequence: CDR1 SGHVS, CDR2 FQNEAQ. The length of the CDR3 is 15 residues. The ends were cut back, 2 bases at V and 5 bases at J, with 15 bases in the middle. CDR3 coding DNA: TGTGCCAGCAGCTTATGGGCCAGGGGAACATATGGCTACACCTTC. It specifies CASSLWARGTYGYTF.

By share, this clone counts as large (0.1 to 1%). The V gene is TRBV4-1, the J gene TRBJ2-2; possible D gene TRBD1, 5 bases. Trimming took off 0 bases at V and 4 bases at J, with 15 bases between the two ends. The CDR3 contains 17 residues. CDR1 and CDR2 from the germline V gene are MGHRA and YSYEKL. CDR3: CASSQESRGAGTGELFF. Written as DNA, the CDR3 is TGCGCCAGCAGCCAAGAATCTAGGGGCGCCGGCACCGGGGAGCTGTTTTTT.

The CDR3 DNA follows: TGCGCCAGCAGCCAAGATTATGGCGGTGTTATTCGGAGGGTTAAATCCTACTATGGCTACACCTTC. This sequence encodes CASSQDYGGVIRRVKSYYGYTF. The gene calls are TRBV4-1 and TRBJ1-2, with D uncertain. CDR3 size: 22 residues. The V end was cut by 0 bases, the J end by 3 bases, with 32 bases between. CDR1 and CDR2 from the germline V gene are MGHRA and YSYEKL.

The rearrangement links TRBV5-6 to TRBJ2-1; 9 nucleotides line up with TRBD2. V lost 0 bases to trimming and J lost 6 bases; unmatched junction nucleotides: 10. Germline assignment: CDR1 SGHDT and CDR2 YYEEEE. The length of the CDR3 is 17 residues. CDR3 sequence (DNA): TGTGCCAGCAGCTTGGATTGGGGCGGGGGGGCTACCAATGAGCAGTTCTTC. This sequence encodes CASSLDWGGGATNEQFF.

This clone is medium-sized. CDR3 amino acids: CASSFQVGQTDSSYNEQFF. CDR3 in DNA: TGTGCCAGCAGCTTCCAAGTCGGACAGACAGATAGCTCCTACAATGAGCAGTTCTTC. This sequence joins TRBV7-9 and TRBJ2-1, with D possibly being TRBD1 (6 bases). V was shortened by 3 bases and J by 0 bases, with 21 bases between the two germline ends. The CDR3 is 19 amino acids. Germline V gene data show CDR1 as SEHNR and CDR2 as FQNEAQ (reference sequence).

The V gene is TRBV15, the J gene TRBJ2-1; 9 bases agree with TRBD2. Germline values: CDR1 LNHNV, CDR2 YYDKDF (reference sequence). J was trimmed by 3 bases and V by 5 bases; bases with no gene match: 17. The CDR3 is made up of 19 amino acids. In nucleotides, the CDR3 is TGTGCCACCAGCGCACGGGATCGGCGGGAGGGGCCTTTCTACAATGAGCAGTTCTTC. It is translated as CATSARDRREGPFYNEQFF.

The chain recombines TRBV7-3 with TRBJ1-6; 7 bases are shared with TRBD1. This CDR3 has 14 amino acids. From germline, CDR1 is SGHTA and CDR2 FQGTGA. With V trimmed by 8 bases and J by 6 bases, 7 bases remained unmatched. The CDR3 nucleotides are TGTGCCAGCTCCGGGGCAGGGGGTAATTCACCCCTCCACTTT. Its translation is CASSGAGGNSPLHF.

This clone appeared a few times. This chain joins TRBV14 and TRBJ1-6; 9 positions match TRBD1. J gave up 10 bases and V 0 bases, and 7 bases lay outside the gene matches. The V gene's germline CDR1 is SGHDN and CDR2 FVKESK. The CDR3 contains 16 residues. The CDR3 DNA reads as TGTGCCAGCAGCCAAGAAACGGGACAGGGTATCTCACCCCTCCACTTT. Its translation is CASSQETGQGISPLHF.

V gene TRBV2 combines with J gene TRBJ2-1, with 8 bases identical to TRBD2. This CDR3 is 15 amino acids long. Trimming removed 4 bases from V and 7 bases from J; junction bases left unmatched: 9. Germline lookup yields CDR1 SNHLY and CDR2 FYNNEI. CDR3: CASSGGSGKCNEQFF. In DNA form, the CDR3 reads TGTGCCAGCAGTGGGGGTAGCGGGAAATGTAATGAGCAGTTCTTC.

In its sample, this clone was seen a few times. V gene TRBV5-1 combines with J gene TRBJ2-3; 8 bases line up with TRBD1. J lost 0 bases, V lost 0 bases, and 6 bases had no gene match. The V gene's germline CDR1 is SGHRS and CDR2 YFSETQ. The CDR3 is made up of 17 amino acids. In DNA, the CDR3 is TGCGCCAGCAGCTTGGGAGGACAGGGCCCGAGCACAGATACGCAGTATTTT. Translation: CASSLGGQGPSTDTQYF.

J is TRBJ2-3 and V is TRBV9, with D possibly being TRBD2 (5 bases). From germline, CDR1 is SGDLS and CDR2 YYNGEE. Trimming pared 4 bases from V and 2 bases from J, leaving 14 bases between. CDR3 length: 15 amino acids. The CDR3 loop reads CASSTSGLLTDTQYF. The CDR3 DNA is TGTGCCAGCAGCACTAGTGGGCTGCTCACAGATACGCAGTATTTT.

This clone has just a few counts. This chain links TRBV5-1 with TRBJ1-2; 7 bases fit TRBD1. The germline V gene encodes CDR1 SGHRS and CDR2 YFSETQ. V trimming: 4 bases; J trimming: 2 bases; junction bases outside the gene matches: 8. The CDR3 sequence is 15 residues long. The CDR3 spells CASSLLSTGNYGYTF. CDR3 DNA sequence: TGCGCCAGCAGCCTTCTATCGACAGGGAACTATGGCTACACCTTC.

This chain uses TRBV7-9 with TRBJ2-7; 9 nucleotides line up with TRBD2. Germline assignment: CDR1 SEHNR and CDR2 FQNEAQ (reference sequence). The J segment lost 3 bases and the V segment lost 5 bases, leaving 2 bases of the junction unmatched. The length of the CDR3 is 13 residues. DNA of the CDR3: TGTGCCAGCAGCCAAGCGGGAGGCTACGAGCAGTACTTC. This codes for CASSQAGGYEQYF.

By share, this clone ranks as medium-sized. The DNA for the CDR3 is TGCGCCAGCAGCCAAGGGGCTAGCGGGGGGGTTTTCTCCGGGGAGCTGTTTTTT. It yields the protein CASSQGASGGVFSGELFF. This chain links TRBV4-1 with TRBJ2-2; 12 positions agree with TRBD2. The ends lost 1 base at V and 6 bases at J; junction bases unmatched: 9. CDR1 is MGHRA, CDR2 YSYEKL, per germline. The CDR3 runs 18 residues.

The chain recombines TRBV18 with TRBJ2-7; possibly TRBD2 for D (6 bases). The germline V and J ends were trimmed by 5 bases and 3 bases, with 23 bases remaining between them. Germline V gene lookup returns CDR1 KGHSH and CDR2 LQKENI. This CDR3 contains 17 residues. The CDR3 region is CASSSSTSLISYYEQYF. The CDR3, as DNA: TGTGCCAGCTCATCCTCCACTAGCCTCATTAGCTACTACGAGCAGTACTTC.

This clone was seen only a few times. J is TRBJ2-5 and V is TRBV7-8; unclear D gene. Looked up from germline, CDR1 is SGHVS and CDR2 is FQNEAQ. V was trimmed by 0 bases and J by 4 bases, leaving 15 bases between them. The CDR3 is 16 residues long. CDR3 loop: CASSLAFWAKRETQYF. The CDR3 nucleotides read TGTGCCAGCAGCTTAGCTTTTTGGGCGAAAAGAGAGACCCAGTACTTC.

The chain links TRBV7-9 to TRBJ2-3; 13 bases are shared with TRBD2. The CDR3 has 18 residues. The V segment lost 5 bases and the J segment 7 bases; nucleotides outside the gene matches: 15. Germline V CDR1 and CDR2: SEHNR, FQNEAQ (reference sequence). CDR3: CASSNRGLTSGGPYTQYF. CDR3 DNA: TGTGCCAGCAGCAACCGCGGTCTGACTAGCGGGGGGCCGTATACGCAGTATTTT. The complete variable domain, with remaining parts taken from reference TRBV7-9 and TRBJ2-3, reads DTGVSQNPRHKITKRGQNVTFRCDPISEHNRLYWYRQTLGQGPEFLTYFQNEAQLEKSRLLSDRFSAERPKGSFSTLEIQRTEQGDSAMYLCASSNRGLTSGGPYTQYFGPGTRLTVL.

The J gene is TRBJ1-4, the V gene TRBV7-6, with D unclear. V was trimmed by 1 base and J by 2 bases, leaving 11 bases between them. Germline V lookup: CDR1 SGHVS, CDR2 FNYEAQ. CDR3 size: 16 residues. CDR3 in DNA: TGTGCCAGCAGCTTAGGTTGGTTCAGGACTAATGAAAAACTGTTTTTT. The encoded protein is CASSLGWFRTNEKLFF.

This clone came up a few times. The gene calls are TRBV5-1 and TRBJ1-1, with D perhaps matching TRBD1 (6 bases). With 0 bases removed from V and 5 bases from J, the gap between germline ends came to 14 bases. The germline V gene has CDR1 SGHRS and CDR2 YFSETQ. CDR3 size: 15 residues. CDR3 protein: CASSLGSWGHTEAFF. The CDR3 DNA follows: TGCGCCAGCAGCTTGGGTTCGTGGGGGCATACTGAAGCTTTCTTT.

The chain recombines TRBV5-1 with TRBJ2-3; 13 nucleotides align to TRBD2. Germline CDR1 is SGHRS and CDR2 is YFSETQ. This CDR3 spans 16 amino acids. Trimming took 4 bases from V and 6 from J; bases not matched to a gene: 8. The CDR3 here is CASSRGLAGWWDTQYF. CDR3 DNA: TGCGCCAGCAGCCGGGGACTAGCGGGATGGTGGGATACGCAGTATTTT. The full variable domain, with the rest looked up from reference TRBV5-1 and TRBJ2-3, is KAGVTQTPRYLIKTRGQQVTLSCSPISGHRSVSWYQQTPGQGLQFLFEYFSETQRNKGNFPGRFSGRQFSNSRSEMNVSTLELGDSALYLCASSRGLAGWWDTQYFGPGTRLTVL.

The J gene is TRBJ1-1, the V gene TRBV5-1, with D possibly being TRBD1 (5 bases). CDR1 is SGHRS, CDR2 YFSETQ, per germline. This CDR3 spans 13 amino acids. V was pared by 0 bases and J by 3 bases, with 6 bases between. The CDR3 loop reads CASSLGQYTEAFF. The CDR3 bases are TGCGCCAGCAGCTTGGGACAGTACACTGAAGCTTTCTTT.

The chain recombines TRBV21-1 with TRBJ2-7; no DNA check was done on the table's D call, TRBD1. TRBV21-1 is a pseudogene. The CDR3 length is 16 residues. CDR3 sequence reads: CASSKAEQAYSYEQYF. As DNA, the CDR3 is TGTGCCAGCAGCAAAGCCGAACAGGCGTACTCCTACGAGCAGTACTTC.

In its sample, this clone is medium-sized. The rearrangement uses TRBV4-1 and TRBJ2-7; 11 nucleotides agree with TRBD2. There are 15 residues in the CDR3. With V trimmed by 1 base and J by 4 bases, 3 bases remained unmatched. Per germline, CDR1 MGHRA and CDR2 YSYEKL. This CDR3 is CASSQGLAGLYEQYF. CDR3 in DNA: TGCGCCAGCAGCCAAGGACTAGCGGGGTTGTACGAGCAGTACTTC.